The entry that follows covers one TCR beta chain sequence. Its specificity is not known. This PCR relied on a set of 60 Vbeta primers and 13 Jbeta primers. Per the original methods: An analysis that came later counted some 80 million unique TCR beta chains, about 10 million shared. Generated by immunoSEQ multiplex PCR, the TCRdb table keeps only in-frame clones and is missing some. The V and J calls and clone size are taken from that table; D and trimming were inferred from the DNA. This table has around 180,000 clones, around 80% appearing once. The V gene lost 9 bases and the J gene lost 4 bases, with 15 bases spanning the gap. Germline V lookup: CDR1 MNHNS, CDR2 SASEGT. The CDR3 length is 13 residues. The source of the sample is a study of cytomegalovirus exposure and HLA in healthy donors. Whole-study findings and limits: In a later analysis, a missense DCLRE1C variant was linked to TCR beta V- and J-gene trimming. Earlier results showed most TCR beta V segments being productive about 87% or about 30% of the time.

Nominal health characterized the donors when sampled, though unrecorded immune exposures were likely. The J gene is TRBJ1-2, the V gene TRBV6-1; D is possibly TRBD1 (6 bases). The receptor's source is a woman under 30 in good health and CMV-seropositive. The sequenced sample was PBMCs. CDR3 in amino acids: CASGGHGAYGYTF. CDR3 DNA: TGTGCCAGTGGGGGACATGGGGCCTATGGCTACACCTTC.